The text below deals with one TCR beta chain. Original methodology: Nucleated cell counts were estimated from reference gene primer amplification. Only in-frame clones appear in the TCRdb table, and some are missing; sequencing was by immunoSEQ multiplex PCR. V and J calls and clone size are given by that table; D and trimming were obtained from the DNA. The table includes under 200,000 clones, more than 65% detected once. The sample originates from a study of blood T cell repertoires in COVID-19. Study background: Samples of COVID-19 (acute and convalescent) were obtained from the United States, Italy and Spain. From T cells, B-cell-depleted T cells, or PBMCs came the material, which was cDNA or gDNA.

The germline gives CDR1 LNHDA, CDR2 SQIVND (reference sequence). Trimming stripped 3 bases from V and 6 bases from J, with 11 bases between. The CDR3 has 14 amino acids. The clonotype was recovered from a human donor with acute or convalescent COVID-19. The donor label of this sample is uncertain. V usage is TRBV19 and J usage is TRBJ1-4; the D is unclear. What was sequenced was peripheral blood. The CDR3 reads CASSIRGGDEKLFF. DNA of the CDR3: TGTGCCAGTAGTATTCGGGGTGGGGATGAAAAACTGTTTTTT.